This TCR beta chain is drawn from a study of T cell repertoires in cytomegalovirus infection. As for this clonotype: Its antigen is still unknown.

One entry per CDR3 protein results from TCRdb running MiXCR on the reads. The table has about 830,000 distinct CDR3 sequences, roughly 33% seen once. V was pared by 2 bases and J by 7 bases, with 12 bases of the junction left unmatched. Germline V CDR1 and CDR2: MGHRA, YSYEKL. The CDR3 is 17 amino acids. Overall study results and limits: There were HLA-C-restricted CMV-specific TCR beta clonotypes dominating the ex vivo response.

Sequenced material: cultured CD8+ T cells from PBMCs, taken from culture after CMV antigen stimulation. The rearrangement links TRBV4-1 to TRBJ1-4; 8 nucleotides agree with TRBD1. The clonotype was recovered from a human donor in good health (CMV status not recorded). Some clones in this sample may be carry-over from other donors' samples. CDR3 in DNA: TGCGCCAGCAGCCAATGGGACTCAGGGGGCCAGGGTGAAAAACTGTTTTTT. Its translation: CASSQWDSGGQGEKLFF.